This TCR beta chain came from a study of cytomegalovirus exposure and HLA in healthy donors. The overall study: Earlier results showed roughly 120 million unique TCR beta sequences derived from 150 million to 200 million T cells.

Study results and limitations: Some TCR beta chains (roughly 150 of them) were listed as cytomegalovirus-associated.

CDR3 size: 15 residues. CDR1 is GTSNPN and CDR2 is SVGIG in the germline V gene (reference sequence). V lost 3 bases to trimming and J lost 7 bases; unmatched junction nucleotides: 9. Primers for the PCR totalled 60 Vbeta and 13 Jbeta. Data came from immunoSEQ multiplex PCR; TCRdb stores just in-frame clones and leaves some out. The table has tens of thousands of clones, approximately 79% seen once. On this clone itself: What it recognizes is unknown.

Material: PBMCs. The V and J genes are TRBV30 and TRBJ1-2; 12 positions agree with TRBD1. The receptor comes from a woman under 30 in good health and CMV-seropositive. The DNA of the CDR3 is TGTGCCTGGAGCCTTAGTGGGACAGGGGGCAGTGGCTACACCTTC. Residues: CAWSLSGTGGSGYTF.